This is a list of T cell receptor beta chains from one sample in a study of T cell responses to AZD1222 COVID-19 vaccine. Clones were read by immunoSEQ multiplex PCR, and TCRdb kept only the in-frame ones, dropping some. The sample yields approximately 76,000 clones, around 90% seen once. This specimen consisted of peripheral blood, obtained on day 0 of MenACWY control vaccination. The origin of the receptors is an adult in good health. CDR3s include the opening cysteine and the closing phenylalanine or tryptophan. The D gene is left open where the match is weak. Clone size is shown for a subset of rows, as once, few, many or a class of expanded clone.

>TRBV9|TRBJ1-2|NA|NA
TGTGCCAGCAGCCCAGGTGGAGCTATGAGGGATGGCTACACCTTC
CASSPGGAMRDGYTF
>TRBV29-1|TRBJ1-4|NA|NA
TGCAGCGTCAAAGTGGGTGTTAATGAAAAACTGTTTTTT
CSVKVGVNEKLFF
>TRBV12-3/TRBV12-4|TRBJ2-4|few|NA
TGTGCCAGCAGTTCTGTCAGGGACATTCAGTACTTC
CASSSVRDIQYF
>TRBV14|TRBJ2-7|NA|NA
TGTGCCAGCAGCCAAGTCGGGACCGAGAGTCCGTACTTC
CASSQVGTESPYF
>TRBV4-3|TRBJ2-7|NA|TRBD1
TGCGCCAGCAGCCTCAGGACAGGGGGCCTCTACGAGCAGTACTTC
CASSLRTGGLYEQYF
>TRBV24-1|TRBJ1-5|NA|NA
TGTGCCACCAGTGAGGACGGAAATCAGCCCCAGCATTTT
CATSEDGNQPQHF
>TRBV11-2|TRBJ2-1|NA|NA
TGTGCCAGCAGCTTAGTTGGGGCGGCCTACAATGAGCAGTTCTTC
CASSLVGAAYNEQFF
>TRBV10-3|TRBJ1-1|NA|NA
TGTGCCATCAGTGGAACTTCAAACACTGAAGCTTTCTTT
CAISGTSNTEAFF
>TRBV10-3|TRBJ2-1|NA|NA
TGTGCCATCAGTGAGCGGGTTTACAATGAGCAGTTCTTC
CAISERVYNEQFF
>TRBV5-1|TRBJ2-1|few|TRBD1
TGCGCCAGCAGCCCAGACAGGGGCAGCAATGAGCAGTTCTTC
CASSPDRGSNEQFF
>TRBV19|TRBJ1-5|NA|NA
TGTGCCAGTAAGTTGCAGTACAATCAGCCCCAGCATTTT
CASKLQYNQPQHF
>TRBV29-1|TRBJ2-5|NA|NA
TGCAGCGTTGCCAACTTGGGAGAGACCCAGTACTTC
CSVANLGETQYF
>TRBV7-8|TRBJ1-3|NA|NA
TGTGCCAGCAGCCGAACAGGGCAGGCAAACACCATATATTTT
CASSRTGQANTIYF
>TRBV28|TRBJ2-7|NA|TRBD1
TGTGCCAGCAGCTGGGGAATGGGACAGGGCTACGAGCAGTACTTC
CASSWGMGQGYEQYF
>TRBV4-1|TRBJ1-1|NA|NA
TGCGCCAGCAGCCCATTGGCGGGGAGCGACACTGAAGCTTTCTTT
CASSPLAGSDTEAFF
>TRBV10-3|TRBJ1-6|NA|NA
TGTGCCATCAGTGCGGGGGAGAGGAATTCACCCCTCCACTTT
CAISAGERNSPLHF
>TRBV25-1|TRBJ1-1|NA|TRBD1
TGTGCCAGCGGTATATCCGGGACAGGTGGTGAAGCTTTCTTT
CASGISGTGGEAFF
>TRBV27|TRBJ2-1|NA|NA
TGTGCCAGCAGTTTAACCGGTTACAATGAGCAGTTCTTC
CASSLTGYNEQFF
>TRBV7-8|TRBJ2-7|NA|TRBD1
TGTGCCAGCAGCTTCTCCGGGACAGGGGGCTACGAGCAGTACTTC
CASSFSGTGGYEQYF
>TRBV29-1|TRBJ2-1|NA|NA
TGCAGCGTTGAGGTCGGCTTCGGGGGCAATGAGCAGTTCTTC
CSVEVGFGGNEQFF